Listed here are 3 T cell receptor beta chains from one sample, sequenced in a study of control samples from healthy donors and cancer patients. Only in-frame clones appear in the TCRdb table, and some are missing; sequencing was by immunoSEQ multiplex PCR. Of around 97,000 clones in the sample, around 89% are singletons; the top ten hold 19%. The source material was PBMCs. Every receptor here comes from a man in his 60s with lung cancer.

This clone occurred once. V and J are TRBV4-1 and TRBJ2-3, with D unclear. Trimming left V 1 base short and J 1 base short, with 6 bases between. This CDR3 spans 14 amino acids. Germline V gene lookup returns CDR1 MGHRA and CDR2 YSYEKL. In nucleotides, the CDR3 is TGCGCCAGCAGCCAAGGACTTGGCACAGATACGCAGTATTTT. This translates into CASSQGLGTDTQYF.

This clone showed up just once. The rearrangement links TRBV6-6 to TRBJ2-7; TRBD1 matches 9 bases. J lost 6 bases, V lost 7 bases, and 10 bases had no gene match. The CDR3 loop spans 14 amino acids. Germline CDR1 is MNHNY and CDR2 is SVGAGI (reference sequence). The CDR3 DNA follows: TGTGCCAGCATCCCGGGACAGGGAATCGCCGAGCAGTACTTC. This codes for CASIPGQGIAEQYF.

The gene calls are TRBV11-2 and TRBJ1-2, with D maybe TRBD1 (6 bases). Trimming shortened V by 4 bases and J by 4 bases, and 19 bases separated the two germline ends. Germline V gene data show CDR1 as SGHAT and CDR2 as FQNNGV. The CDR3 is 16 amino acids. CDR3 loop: CASSSGGSGDFYGYTF. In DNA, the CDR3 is TGTGCCAGCAGCTCGGGGGGGTCAGGGGACTTCTATGGCTACACCTTC. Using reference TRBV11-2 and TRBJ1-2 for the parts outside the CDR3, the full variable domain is EAGVAQSPRYKIIEKRQSVAFWCNPISGHATLYWYQQILGQGPKLLIQFQNNGVVDDSQLPKDRFSAERLKGVDSTLKIQPAKLEDSAVYLCASSSGGSGDFYGYTFGSGTRLTVV.